This T cell receptor (beta chain) appears in the sequencing data of a study of blood T cell repertoires in COVID-19. Across the whole study: Spain, Italy and the United States supplied samples that represented acute and convalescent COVID-19. T cells, B-cell-depleted T cells, or PBMCs provided the cDNA or gDNA that served as material.

This CDR3 contains 15 residues. Germline lookup yields CDR1 MNHEY and CDR2 SVGAGI. The V and J ends lost 5 bases and 0 bases respectively, with 13 bases between them. In the original processing: Cell counts per sample came from amplifying reference gene primers. Clones were sequenced by immunoSEQ multiplex PCR, and TCRdb holds only the in-frame ones, with some missing. V, J and clone size derive from that table, while D and trimming were established from the DNA sequence. The table shows some 220,000 clones, with roughly 80% occurring only once. The chain joins TRBV6-5 to TRBJ1-1, with D possibly matching TRBD1 (5 bases). The sample consisted of peripheral blood. The receptor was derived from a woman aged 25 to 39 who had recovered from COVID-19. CDR3 region: CASSLKTEMNTEAFF. In nucleotides, the CDR3 is TGTGCCAGCAGTCTAAAGACAGAGATGAACACTGAAGCTTTCTTT.